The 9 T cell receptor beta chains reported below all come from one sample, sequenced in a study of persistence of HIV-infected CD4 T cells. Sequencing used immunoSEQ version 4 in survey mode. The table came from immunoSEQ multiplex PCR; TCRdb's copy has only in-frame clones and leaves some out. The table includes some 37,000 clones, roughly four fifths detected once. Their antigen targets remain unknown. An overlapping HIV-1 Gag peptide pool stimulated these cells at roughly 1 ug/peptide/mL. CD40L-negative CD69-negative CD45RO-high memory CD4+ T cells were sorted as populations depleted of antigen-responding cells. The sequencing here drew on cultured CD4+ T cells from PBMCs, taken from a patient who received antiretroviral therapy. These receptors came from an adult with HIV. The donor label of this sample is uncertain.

Here the CDR3 reads CSGWDAAGYTF. For the CDR3, the DNA is TGCAGTGGGTGGGACGCTGCCGGCTACACCTTC. This chain connects TRBV20-1 to TRBJ1-2, with D perhaps TRBD1 (5 bases). V lost 7 bases to trimming and J lost 8 bases, with 14 bases between them. The CDR3 has 11 residues. Germline CDR1 is DFQATT and CDR2 is SNEGSKA (reference sequence).

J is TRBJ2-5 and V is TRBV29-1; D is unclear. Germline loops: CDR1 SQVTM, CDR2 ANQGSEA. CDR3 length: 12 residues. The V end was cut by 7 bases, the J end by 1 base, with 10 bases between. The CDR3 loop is CSGARAQETQYF. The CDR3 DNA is TGCAGCGGAGCAAGGGCCCAAGAGACCCAGTACTTC. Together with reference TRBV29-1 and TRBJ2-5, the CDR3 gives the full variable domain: SAVISQKPSRDICQRGTSLTIQCQVDSQVTMMFWYRQQPGQSLTLIATANQGSEATYESGFVIDKFPISRPNLTFSTLTVSNMSPEDSSIYLCSGARAQETQYFGPGTRLLVL.

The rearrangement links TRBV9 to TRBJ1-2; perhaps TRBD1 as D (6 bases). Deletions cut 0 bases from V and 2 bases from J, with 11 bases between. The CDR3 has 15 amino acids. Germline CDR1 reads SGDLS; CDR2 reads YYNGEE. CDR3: CASSVGTAVNYGYTF. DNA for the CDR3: TGTGCCAGCAGCGTAGGGACAGCTGTCAACTATGGCTACACCTTC.

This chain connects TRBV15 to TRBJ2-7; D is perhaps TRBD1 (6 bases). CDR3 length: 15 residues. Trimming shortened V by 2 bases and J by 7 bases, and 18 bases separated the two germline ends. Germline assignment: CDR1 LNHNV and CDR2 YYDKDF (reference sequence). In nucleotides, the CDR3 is TGTGCCACCAGCAGAACAACCGACAGGTTCGGGGAGCAGTACTTC. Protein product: CATSRTTDRFGEQYF.

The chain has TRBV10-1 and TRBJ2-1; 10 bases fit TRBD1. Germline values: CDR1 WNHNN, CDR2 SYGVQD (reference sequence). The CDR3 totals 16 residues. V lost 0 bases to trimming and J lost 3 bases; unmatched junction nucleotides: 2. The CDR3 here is CASSESTGGSYNEQFF. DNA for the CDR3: TGCGCCAGCAGTGAGTCGACAGGGGGCAGCTACAATGAGCAGTTCTTC.

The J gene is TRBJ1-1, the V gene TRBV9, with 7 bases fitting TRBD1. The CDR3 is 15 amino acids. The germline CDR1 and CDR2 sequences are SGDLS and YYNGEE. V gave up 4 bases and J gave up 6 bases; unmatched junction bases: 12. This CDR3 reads CASSPHQGGQAEAFF. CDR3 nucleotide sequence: TGTGCCAGCAGCCCGCACCAGGGGGGCCAAGCTGAAGCTTTCTTT. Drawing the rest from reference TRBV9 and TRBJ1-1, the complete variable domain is DSGVTQTPKHLITATGQRVTLRCSPRSGDLSVYWYQQSLDQGLQFLIQYYNGEERAKGNILERFSAQQFPDLHSELNLSSLELGDSALYFCASSPHQGGQAEAFFGQGTRLTVV.

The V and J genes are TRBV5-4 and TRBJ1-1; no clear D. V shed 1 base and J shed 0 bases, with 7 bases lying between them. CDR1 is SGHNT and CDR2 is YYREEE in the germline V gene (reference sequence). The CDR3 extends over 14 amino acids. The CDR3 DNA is TGTGCCAGCAGCTTGACAGTTATGAACACTGAAGCTTTCTTT. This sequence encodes CASSLTVMNTEAFF.

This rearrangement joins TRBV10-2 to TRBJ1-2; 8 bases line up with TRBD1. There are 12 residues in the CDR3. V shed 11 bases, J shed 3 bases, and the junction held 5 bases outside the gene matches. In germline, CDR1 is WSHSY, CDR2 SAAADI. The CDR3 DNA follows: TGCGCCGGCCGGGACAGGCACTATGGCTACACCTTC. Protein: CAGRDRHYGYTF.

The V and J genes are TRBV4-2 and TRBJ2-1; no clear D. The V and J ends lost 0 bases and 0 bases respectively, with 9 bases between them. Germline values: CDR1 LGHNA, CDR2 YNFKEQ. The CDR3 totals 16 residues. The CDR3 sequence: CASSQEGEGSYNEQFF. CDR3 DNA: TGTGCCAGCAGCCAAGAAGGAGAAGGCTCCTACAATGAGCAGTTCTTC.